The clone carrying this TCR beta chain was observed a handful of times. What it recognizes is unknown. The sample originates from a study of STAT5B mutations in CD4+ large granular lymphocyte leukemia. Study findings and constraints: Without putative leukemic clones, patient CD4-sorted repertoires remained more clonal than healthy CD4+ repertoires.

TCRdb keeps only in-frame clones here, not all; method: immunoSEQ multiplex PCR. The sample yields under 35,000 clones, less than 80% seen once. The sequencing input was CD4+ T cells from blood buffy coats. The clonotype was recovered from a human donor in good health.

In nucleotides, the CDR3 is TGTGCCAGCAGCTACAGTCTCGCCCAAGACTATGGCTACACCTTC. It codes for CASSYSLAQDYGYTF. The chain links TRBV11-2 to TRBJ1-2, with no clear D. Germline lookup yields CDR1 SGHAT and CDR2 FQNNGV. The CDR3 is 15 amino acids. V gave up 4 bases and J gave up 3 bases, with 15 bases separating them.